One and the same sample provided the 14 T cell receptor beta chains below, sequenced in a study of T cell responses to AZD1222 COVID-19 vaccine. Method: immunoSEQ multiplex PCR; TCRdb's copy keeps in-frame clones and lacks some. The data hold about 70,000 clones, with more than 75% observed a single time. The sample here was peripheral blood, taken 28 days after the second dose of the MenACWY control vaccine. The origin of the receptors is an adult who received the MenACWY meningococcal vaccine as a control.

The CDR3 DNA reads TGCGCCAGCAGTCTCCGGGACAGGGATGGCTATGGCTACACCTTC. Translated: CASSLRDRDGYGYTF. The V and J genes are TRBV5-1 and TRBJ1-2, with TRBD1 matching over 9 bases. CDR1 SGHRS and CDR2 YFSETQ come from the germline V gene. CDR3 length: 15 residues. V gave up 5 bases and J gave up 4 bases; unmatched junction bases: 9. Together with reference TRBV5-1 and TRBJ1-2, the CDR3 gives the full variable domain: KAGVTQTPRYLIKTRGQQVTLSCSPISGHRSVSWYQQTPGQGLQFLFEYFSETQRNKGNFPGRFSGRQFSNSRSEMNVSTLELGDSALYLCASSLRDRDGYGYTFGSGTRLTVV.

The chain links TRBV28 to TRBJ2-3, with 7 bases matching TRBD1. Germline assignment: CDR1 MDHEN and CDR2 SYDVKM. J was trimmed by 2 bases and V by 5 bases; bases with no gene match: 4. The CDR3 spans 14 residues. CDR3 amino acids: CASSPGTDTDTQYF. CDR3 DNA sequence: TGTGCCAGCAGTCCCGGGACAGACACAGATACGCAGTATTTT.

V gene TRBV30 combines with J gene TRBJ1-4; tentative D call: TRBD1 (5 bases). Trimming took 4 bases from V and 2 from J, leaving 11 bases between them. The germline CDR1 and CDR2 sequences are GTSNPN and SVGIG (reference sequence). CDR3 length equals 14 residues. CDR3 amino acids: CAWTEGTTNEKLFF. The CDR3 region has the DNA TGTGCCTGGACAGAGGGGACGACTAATGAAAAACTGTTTTTT.

This chain connects TRBV18 to TRBJ2-1; 9 bases match TRBD1. V dropped 0 bases and J dropped 1; count of bases not matched to a gene: 10. The CDR3 is 19 residues long. Per germline, CDR1 KGHSH and CDR2 LQKENI. The CDR3: CASSPPNGQGLGSYNEQFF. In DNA form, the CDR3 reads TGTGCCAGCTCACCACCTAACGGACAGGGGCTTGGATCCTACAATGAGCAGTTCTTC.

The genes are TRBV5-4 and TRBJ1-2, with 7 bases identical to TRBD1. The CDR3 has 17 residues. Germline V gives CDR1 SGHNT, CDR2 YYREEE (reference sequence). V gave up 2 bases and J gave up 0 bases; unmatched junction bases: 10. The CDR3 is CASSFSPDRVTNYGYTF. In nucleotides, the CDR3 is TGTGCCAGCAGCTTTAGCCCTGACAGGGTAACTAACTATGGCTACACCTTC.

V gene TRBV28 combines with J gene TRBJ2-3; 9 positions agree with TRBD1. The trim removed 2 bases at V and 3 bases at J, leaving 3 bases unmatched. In germline, CDR1 is MDHEN, CDR2 SYDVKM. The CDR3 has 15 amino acids. In nucleotides, the CDR3 is TGTGCCAGCAGTTTAGGACAGGGGATTACAGATACGCAGTATTTT. Its protein is CASSLGQGITDTQYF.

The chain recombines TRBV18 with TRBJ1-2; D is ambiguous. The V end lost 5 bases, the J end lost 8 bases, and 15 bases lay between the germline ends. Germline CDR1 and CDR2: KGHSH and LQKENI. The CDR3 spans 13 residues. The CDR3, as DNA: TGTGCCAGCTCAACCGGAGAGTGGTCCGGCTACACCTTC. It specifies CASSTGEWSGYTF.

This clone was seen only a few times. The chain is built from TRBV4-1 and TRBJ2-7; D possibly corresponds to TRBD1 (6 bases). The CDR3 spans 13 residues. Trimming shortened V by 2 bases and J by 2 bases, and 7 bases separated the two germline ends. Germline V lookup: CDR1 MGHRA, CDR2 YSYEKL. The CDR3 DNA is TGCGCCAGCAGCCAACAGGGGACCTACGAGCAGTACTTC. Encoded protein: CASSQQGTYEQYF.

The chain recombines TRBV4-1 with TRBJ1-3; 7 bases align to TRBD1. Germline V CDR1 and CDR2: MGHRA, YSYEKL. With V trimmed by 3 bases and J by 0 bases, 8 bases remained unmatched. The CDR3 runs 17 residues. CDR3 sequence reads: CASSHLRPGGSGNTIYF. Here the CDR3 DNA reads TGCGCCAGCAGCCACCTCAGACCAGGGGGCTCTGGAAACACCATATATTTT.

The V call is TRBV30, the J call TRBJ1-2, with 9 nucleotides matching TRBD1. The CDR3 has 16 amino acids. Germline CDR1 and CDR2: GTSNPN and SVGIG (reference sequence). Unmatched junction bases numbered 14, after V lost 3 bases and J lost 6 bases. The chain's CDR3 is CAWRRPGQGRWDGYTF. CDR3 nucleotide sequence: TGTGCCTGGAGGCGACCCGGACAGGGGCGGTGGGATGGCTACACCTTC. The full variable domain, its missing parts supplied by reference TRBV30 and TRBJ1-2, is SQTIHQWPATLVQPVGSPLSLECTVEGTSNPNLYWYRQAAGRGLQLLFYSVGIGQISSEVPQNLSASRPQDRQFILSSKKLLLSDSGFYLCAWRRPGQGRWDGYTFGSGTRLTVV.

This chain uses TRBV29-1 with TRBJ1-1; no firm D call. Germline lookup yields CDR1 SQVTM and CDR2 ANQGSEA. The CDR3 is 13 amino acids. Between the trimmed V and J ends, which lost 5 bases and 2 bases, there was a span of 12 bases. The CDR3 DNA reads as TGCAGCGTTACCACTTGGTCCAACACTGAAGCTTTCTTT. Protein sequence: CSVTTWSNTEAFF. The full variable domain, with the rest looked up from reference TRBV29-1 and TRBJ1-1, is SAVISQKPSRDICQRGTSLTIQCQVDSQVTMMFWYRQQPGQSLTLIATANQGSEATYESGFVIDKFPISRPNLTFSTLTVSNMSPEDSSIYLCSVTTWSNTEAFFGQGTRLTVV.

The V and J genes are TRBV6-4 and TRBJ2-2; D may be TRBD1 (6 bases). Germline values: CDR1 MRHNA, CDR2 SNTAGT. The germline V and J ends were trimmed by 5 bases and 1 base, with 8 bases remaining between them. The CDR3 loop spans 14 amino acids. The CDR3 DNA is TGTGCCAGCAGTTTACAGGGGAACACCGGGGAGCTGTTTTTT. It encodes CASSLQGNTGELFF.

The genes are TRBV30 and TRBJ1-1, with D maybe TRBD1 (6 bases). V was trimmed by 8 bases and J by 1 base, leaving 11 bases between them. CDR1 is GTSNPN and CDR2 is SVGIG in the germline V gene (reference sequence). The CDR3 has 12 residues. CDR3 nucleotide sequence: TGTGCCCGGGAGGGGGGGAACACTGAAGCTTTCTTT. Amino acids: CAREGGNTEAFF. The entire variable domain, with the rest obtained from reference TRBV30 and TRBJ1-1, is as follows: SQTIHQWPATLVQPVGSPLSLECTVEGTSNPNLYWYRQAAGRGLQLLFYSVGIGQISSEVPQNLSASRPQDRQFILSSKKLLLSDSGFYLCAREGGNTEAFFGQGTRLTVV.

This chain joins TRBV7-9 and TRBJ2-1, with a weak D call TRBD2 (7 bases). Deletions cut 4 bases from V and 0 bases from J, with 19 bases between. Germline-derived CDR1 and CDR2 are SEHNR and FQNEAQ (reference sequence). This CDR3 region has 18 residues. The CDR3 is CASSSETGGGSSYNEQFF. The CDR3 DNA sequence: TGTGCCAGCAGCTCCGAGACAGGCGGGGGAAGCTCCTACAATGAGCAGTTCTTC. Full variable domain (remainder filled in from reference TRBV7-9 and TRBJ2-1): DTGVSQNPRHKITKRGQNVTFRCDPISEHNRLYWYRQTLGQGPEFLTYFQNEAQLEKSRLLSDRFSAERPKGSFSTLEIQRTEQGDSAMYLCASSSETGGGSSYNEQFFGPGTRLTVL.